This TCR beta chain was obtained from a study of CD8 T cells in Susac syndrome. Study at large: At the time of blood draw, patients with Susac syndrome were therapy-naive, receiving corticosteroids, or receiving intravenous immunoglobulin alone.

Per germline, CDR1 SNHLY and CDR2 FYNNEI. Trimming took 6 bases from V and 4 from J; bases not matched to a gene: 3. This CDR3 is built from 12 residues. Reverse transcription of roughly 0.45 to 1 ug RNA was carried out with random hexamers. TCRdb ran MiXCR on the immunoSEQ multiplex PCR reads and lists one entry per CDR3 protein. The table includes approximately 180,000 distinct CDR3 sequences, about 95% detected once. This TCR was recovered from a human donor with Susac syndrome. The chain has TRBV2 and TRBJ2-7, with 7 bases aligning to TRBD2. Sequencing used CD4+ T cells from PBMCs. CDR3 amino acids: CASRGGEYEQYF. The CDR3 nucleotides are TGTGCCAGCAGGGGAGGGGAATACGAGCAGTACTTC.